Below are 12 T cell receptor beta chains sequenced from a single sample in a study of blood T cells in healthy people across ages (dated by TCRdb to about 2015). The library relied on 5' RACE. Sequencing instrument: Illumina HiSeq 2500. A second roughly 7 to 12 cycle PCR used a sample-barcoded 5' primer and a J-beta primer mix. Through fastp at Q25 and MiXCR, TCRdb rebuilt clones from the public reads, retaining in-frame beta chains. Rows are unified per CDR3 protein, each entry keeping the most common DNA and genes. The sample table records 1.5 million to 2 million distinct CDR3 sequences; about 35% of these occur just once. The top ten constitute over 9% of the sample. Sequenced sample: blood. Every receptor here comes from a woman aged 25 to 39 in good health.

This clonotype was recorded many times. The CDR3 nucleotides are TGCAGCTCTCGTTCTGACAGGGCCAACAATGAGCAGTTCTTC. Translated: CSSRSDRANNEQFF. V and J are TRBV29-1 and TRBJ2-1; 7 positions match TRBD1. Trimming removed 8 bases from V and 5 bases from J; junction bases left unmatched: 12. The CDR3 length is 14 residues. From germline, CDR1 is SQVTM and CDR2 ANQGSEA.

In its sample, this clonotype was seen a few times. The genes are TRBV7-2 and TRBJ2-7, with TRBD1 as a possible D gene (5 bases). Trimming removed 4 bases at V and 2 bases at J, with 12 bases between. Germline CDR1 reads SGHTA; CDR2 reads FQGNSA. The CDR3 is made up of 14 amino acids. CDR3 bases: TGTGCCAGCAGCTCAGCTACAGGACCCTACGAGCAGTACTTC. It codes for CASSSATGPYEQYF.

This clonotype has more than one count but fewer than ten. This chain joins TRBV20-1 and TRBJ2-7; perhaps TRBD2 as D (6 bases). The CDR3 is made up of 13 amino acids. The germline gives CDR1 DFQATT, CDR2 SNEGSKA (reference sequence). Trimming took off 5 bases at V and 3 bases at J, with 14 bases between the two ends. CDR3 region: CSAGLAVGYEQYF. The CDR3 bases are TGCAGTGCTGGCTTAGCGGTGGGCTACGAGCAGTACTTC.

This clonotype appeared a few times. This chain links TRBV4-2 with TRBJ2-5; 7 nucleotides match TRBD2. Per germline, CDR1 LGHNA and CDR2 YNFKEQ. This CDR3 region has 15 residues. Trimming removed 0 bases from V and 11 bases from J; junction bases left unmatched: 12. The CDR3 is CASSQDWRERISQYF. The CDR3 DNA follows: TGTGCCAGCAGCCAAGATTGGCGGGAGAGAATATCTCAGTACTTC.

On this clonotype: A clone one base away is much larger, so this may be a read error. This chain connects TRBV5-5 to TRBJ2-4; 7 positions match TRBD1. V lost 0 bases, J lost 12 bases, and 9 bases stayed unmatched. CDR3 length equals 14 residues. Germline V gene sequence: CDR1 SGHKS, CDR2 YYEKEE (reference sequence). CDR3 in amino acids: CASSLGVGGGTQYF. In DNA, the CDR3 is TGTGCCAGCAGCTTGGGGGTAGGGGGCGGCACTCAGTACTTC.

This clonotype was observed at least ten times. The chain employs TRBV7-8 and TRBJ2-5; 9 bases are shared with TRBD1. Germline V gene data show CDR1 as SGHVS and CDR2 as FQNEAQ. J lost 3 bases, V lost 6 bases, and 5 bases had no gene match. The CDR3 runs 14 residues. The CDR3 nucleotides read TGTGCCAGCAGTCGACGGACAGGGGAAGAGACCCAGTACTTC. It translates to CASSRRTGEETQYF.

The rearrangement joins TRBV30 to TRBJ1-3; D not resolved. The V gene's germline CDR1 is GTSNPN and CDR2 SVGIG (reference sequence). The V end was cut by 0 bases, the J end by 0 bases, with 9 bases between. The CDR3 covers 15 residues. For the CDR3, the DNA is TGTGCCTGGAGTGTACGAACGAGCTCTGGAAACACCATATATTTT. Protein sequence: CAWSVRTSSGNTIYF.

This clonotype was found a few times. The chain links TRBV5-1 to TRBJ2-7; 8 nucleotides match TRBD1. Trimming removed 0 bases from V and 2 bases from J; junction bases left unmatched: 10. There are 17 residues in the CDR3. Germline V CDR1 and CDR2: SGHRS, YFSETQ. The CDR3 is CASSLDGQGIFPYEQYF. The CDR3 DNA reads as TGCGCCAGCAGCTTGGATGGACAGGGTATTTTTCCCTACGAGCAGTACTTC.

This clonotype has just a few counts. The chain is built from TRBV28 and TRBJ1-1, with 7 positions matching TRBD1. V lost 2 bases and J lost 7; bases outside the gene matches: 10. The CDR3 covers 15 residues. Germline CDR1 reads MDHEN; CDR2 reads SYDVKM. This chain's CDR3 is CASSLRGGQRNEAFF. The CDR3, as DNA: TGTGCCAGCAGTTTACGAGGGGGACAGAGGAATGAAGCTTTCTTT.

This clonotype was detected only a few times. The junction shows a germline mismatch at one end, possibly a read error. V is TRBV2 and J is TRBJ2-5; D is unclear. This CDR3 comprises 13 residues. Germline-derived CDR1 and CDR2 are SNHLY and FYNNEI. The CDR3 nucleotides are TGTGCCAGCAGTCCTGGGGTCCAAGAGACCCGGTACTTC. It codes for CASSPGVQETRYF.

The rearrangement uses TRBV15 and TRBJ2-5, with 11 bases lining up with TRBD2. Germline CDR1 and CDR2: LNHNV and YYDKDF (reference sequence). This CDR3 contains 17 residues. The V segment lost 4 bases and the J segment 5 bases; nucleotides outside the gene matches: 12. The CDR3 region is CATSTAWIAGGRETQYF. The DNA of the CDR3 is TGTGCCACCAGCACCGCCTGGATAGCGGGGGGGCGGGAGACCCAGTACTTC.

The chain couples TRBV9 to TRBJ2-7; possibly TRBD1 for D (6 bases). The germline V and J ends were trimmed by 4 bases and 0 bases, with 17 bases remaining between them. The CDR3 covers 16 residues. The germline CDR1 and CDR2 sequences are SGDLS and YYNGEE. The CDR3 DNA reads TGTGCCAGCAGCCCAGGCCCAGGGGTTAACTCCTACGAGCAGTACTTC. Encoded protein: CASSPGPGVNSYEQYF.